The 22 T cell receptor beta chains presented below share a single source sample, sequenced in a study of blood T cell repertoires in COVID-19. Using immunoSEQ multiplex PCR, the repertoire was profiled, and TCRdb retains in-frame clones only, with some absent. Here the sample spans approximately 70,000 clones, around nine tenths being singletons. Specimen: peripheral blood. These receptors came from a human donor in a cohort sampled during active COVID-19.

The chain links TRBV5-1 to TRBJ2-1, with 9 bases identical to TRBD2. The CDR3 contains 16 residues. Germline V gene lookup returns CDR1 SGHRS and CDR2 YFSETQ. The junction had 6 bases not matched to a gene; V was cut back by 0 bases and J by 5 bases. The CDR3: CASSLASSGTNNEQFF. CDR3 in DNA: TGCGCCAGCAGCTTGGCCTCTAGCGGGACCAACAATGAGCAGTTCTTC. The variable domain in full, with the rest retrieved from reference TRBV5-1 and TRBJ2-1, is KAGVTQTPRYLIKTRGQQVTLSCSPISGHRSVSWYQQTPGQGLQFLFEYFSETQRNKGNFPGRFSGRQFSNSRSEMNVSTLELGDSALYLCASSLASSGTNNEQFFGPGTRLTVL.

The chain joins TRBV5-1 to TRBJ1-1, with TRBD1 matching over 7 bases. V lost 4 bases, J lost 5 bases, and 14 bases stayed unmatched. CDR3 length: 16 residues. Germline CDR1 reads SGHRS; CDR2 reads YFSETQ. The CDR3 loop reads CASSRVPSTGKTEAFF. Here the CDR3 DNA reads TGCGCCAGCAGCCGGGTCCCCTCGACAGGGAAGACTGAAGCTTTCTTT.

The chain links TRBV23-1 to TRBJ1-2, with TRBD1 matching 7 bases. TRBV23-1 is identified as an open reading frame with a role that is uncertain. V trimming: 5 bases; J trimming: 2 bases; junction bases outside the gene matches: 5. The CDR3 sequence is 14 residues long. The DNA for the CDR3 is TGCGCCAGCAGTTTCTCAGGGGGGAACTATGGCTACACCTTC. This sequence encodes CASSFSGGNYGYTF.

This clone was seen a handful of times. The gene calls are TRBV19 and TRBJ1-6; 8 nucleotides agree with TRBD1. This CDR3 is 18 amino acids long. Unmatched junction bases numbered 21, after V lost 9 bases and J lost 8 bases. Germline CDR1 is LNHDA and CDR2 is SQIVND (reference sequence). The CDR3 DNA reads TGTGCCAGCCGGACAGGGCTGGGACGGGCTGGGTTCCATTCACCCCTCCACTTT. This encodes CASRTGLGRAGFHSPLHF.

The chain couples TRBV4-1 to TRBJ2-5, with TRBD1 identical over 7 bases. The CDR3 covers 15 residues. The trim removed 4 bases at V and 2 bases at J, leaving 7 bases unmatched. The germline V gene encodes CDR1 MGHRA and CDR2 YSYEKL. The CDR3 region is CASSPSPTGQETQYF. The CDR3 DNA reads TGCGCCAGCAGCCCCTCCCCGACAGGGCAAGAGACCCAGTACTTC.

The V gene is TRBV9, the J gene TRBJ1-1; D may be TRBD1 (6 bases). CDR3 size: 14 residues. CDR1 and CDR2 from the germline V gene are SGDLS and YYNGEE. The V gene lost 7 bases and the J gene lost 2 bases, with 15 bases spanning the gap. CDR3 sequence reads: CASGPTGLNTEAFF. In nucleotides, the CDR3 is TGTGCCAGCGGCCCAACAGGGCTTAACACTGAAGCTTTCTTT.

The chain's CDR3 is CASSLGQGPSNQPQHF. CDR3 nucleotides: TGTGCCAGCAGCTTAGGGCAGGGTCCGAGCAATCAGCCCCAGCATTTT. The rearrangement links TRBV7-2 to TRBJ1-5; possible D gene TRBD1, 5 bases. The germline CDR1 and CDR2 sequences are SGHTA and FQGNSA. Trimming stripped 1 base from V and 1 base from J, with 11 bases between. There are 16 residues in the CDR3.

The rearrangement joins TRBV28 to TRBJ1-5; unclear D gene. This CDR3 has 16 amino acids. Trimming took off 3 bases at V and 2 bases at J, with 14 bases between the two ends. Germline V gene data show CDR1 as MDHEN and CDR2 as SYDVKM. The CDR3 sequence: CASSFRGVRGNQPQHF. The CDR3 region has the DNA TGTGCCAGCAGTTTCCGCGGTGTACGGGGCAATCAGCCCCAGCATTTT. Complete variable domain (other parts from reference TRBV28 and TRBJ1-5): DVKVTQSSRYLVKRTGEKVFLECVQDMDHENMFWYRQDPGLGLRLIYFSYDVKMKEKGDIPEGYSVSREKKERFSLILESASTNQTSMYLCASSFRGVRGNQPQHFGDGTRLSIL.

The table lists this clone with a count of one. The chain links TRBV5-1 to TRBJ2-7, with D perhaps TRBD1 (5 bases). This CDR3 comprises 13 residues. The V end lost 0 bases, the J end lost 3 bases, and 7 bases lay between the germline ends. Germline V gives CDR1 SGHRS, CDR2 YFSETQ. The CDR3 region has the DNA TGCGCCAGCAGCTTGGTACAGGACTACGAGCAGTACTTC. Its translation: CASSLVQDYEQYF.

This clone was counted a single time. The chain has TRBV19 and TRBJ2-7, with TRBD2 identical over 8 bases. V trimming: 9 bases; J trimming: 0 bases; junction bases outside the gene matches: 7. From germline, CDR1 is LNHDA and CDR2 SQIVND (reference sequence). The CDR3 is 14 residues long. The CDR3 region is CARTGREVSYEQYF. DNA of the CDR3: TGTGCCAGGACGGGGCGGGAGGTCTCCTACGAGCAGTACTTC.

The gene calls are TRBV5-3 and TRBJ1-4; 8 nucleotides agree with TRBD1. TRBV5-3 is designated an ORF whose function remains uncertain. V was clipped by 0 bases and J by 4 bases; unmatched bases: 8. The length of the CDR3 is 17 residues. CDR3 DNA: TGTGCCAGAAGCTTGGAGTGGAGGGGACAGGTTAATGAAAAACTGTTTTTT. Protein: CARSLEWRGQVNEKLFF.

This chain links TRBV5-1 with TRBJ1-6, with 7 positions matching TRBD1. Germline-derived CDR1 and CDR2 are SGHRS and YFSETQ. V lost 6 bases and J lost 5; bases outside the gene matches: 8. CDR3 size: 15 residues. In nucleotides, the CDR3 is TGCGCCAGCACCTCCGAGGGGGCAGATAATTCACCCCTCCACTTT. Translation gives CASTSEGADNSPLHF.

V and J are TRBV6-5 and TRBJ2-1; 7 nucleotides agree with TRBD1. The junction had 10 bases not matched to a gene; V was cut back by 5 bases and J by 6 bases. The CDR3 consists of 15 residues. Germline V CDR1 and CDR2: MNHEY, SVGAGI. The CDR3 DNA is TGTGCCAGCAGTAAACAGGGGTCTACCCTCAATGAGCAGTTCTTC. The encoded protein is CASSKQGSTLNEQFF.

The chain employs TRBV5-1 and TRBJ2-2, with D possibly matching TRBD1 (5 bases). The V gene's germline CDR1 is SGHRS and CDR2 YFSETQ. The CDR3 loop spans 14 amino acids. Between the trimmed V and J ends, which lost 9 bases and 0 bases, there was a span of 12 bases. The DNA of the CDR3 is TGCGCCACCCGTGGGGCTCCGAACACCGGGGAGCTGTTTTTT. It specifies CATRGAPNTGELFF.

The chain recombines TRBV2 with TRBJ2-7; tentative D call: TRBD1 (5 bases). Trimming removed 8 bases from V and 0 bases from J, with 14 bases in between. The germline CDR1 and CDR2 sequences are SNHLY and FYNNEI. The CDR3 contains 14 residues. CDR3 bases: TGTGCCAGCGGCCGACAGACGAGCTCCTACGAGCAGTACTTC. Protein sequence: CASGRQTSSYEQYF. Full variable domain (remainder filled in from reference TRBV2 and TRBJ2-7): EPEVTQTPSHQVTQMGQEVILRCVPISNHLYFYWYRQILGQKVEFLVSFYNNEISEKSEIFDDQFSVERPDGSNFTLKIRSTKLEDSAMYFCASGRQTSSYEQYFGPGTRLTVT.

This rearrangement joins TRBV5-6 to TRBJ2-5; 8 bases line up with TRBD2. Unmatched junction bases numbered 6, after V lost 0 bases and J lost 5 bases. This CDR3 contains 15 residues. The germline V gene has CDR1 SGHDT and CDR2 YYEEEE. The CDR3 here is CASSLAGRAWETQYF. The CDR3 DNA reads as TGTGCCAGCAGCTTGGCCGGGAGGGCCTGGGAGACCCAGTACTTC. The complete variable domain, with remaining parts taken from reference TRBV5-6 and TRBJ2-5, reads DAGVTQSPTHLIKTRGQQVTLRCSPKSGHDTVSWYQQALGQGPQFIFQYYEEEERQRGNFPDRFSGHQFPNYSSELNVNALLLGDSALYLCASSLAGRAWETQYFGPGTRLLVL.

The rearrangement links TRBV3-1 (or the pseudogene TRBV3-2) to TRBJ2-5, with 11 bases fitting TRBD1. Germline trimming cut 5 bases from V and 1 base from J; bases unmatched to any gene: 0. The CDR3 extends over 14 amino acids. Germline V gives CDR1 LGHDT, CDR2 YNNKEL (reference sequence). In DNA, the CDR3 is TGTGCCAGCAGCGGGACAGGGGGCCAAGAGACCCAGTACTTC. Translation: CASSGTGGQETQYF.

This rearrangement joins TRBV6-2 or TRBV6-3 to TRBJ2-1; 9 nucleotides agree with TRBD1. Germline CDR1 is MNHEY and CDR2 is SVGEGT. This CDR3 is built from 16 residues. V lost 6 bases, J lost 2 bases, and 8 bases stayed unmatched. The CDR3 loop reads CASSHTRDRAYNEQFF. The CDR3, as DNA: TGTGCCAGCAGCCACACCCGGGACAGGGCCTACAATGAGCAGTTCTTC.

The chain combines TRBV5-1 with TRBJ1-5, with 8 bases fitting TRBD1. The V segment lost 0 bases and the J segment 4 bases; nucleotides outside the gene matches: 6. The germline CDR1 and CDR2 sequences are SGHRS and YFSETQ. This CDR3 is built from 16 residues. CDR3 DNA: TGCGCCAGCAGCTTGGGCTCGGGACAGGCTAATCAGCCCCAGCATTTT. It codes for CASSLGSGQANQPQHF.

CDR3 residues: CASSGTGETNYGYTF. CDR3 bases: TGTGCCAGCAGTGGAACAGGGGAAACTAACTATGGCTACACCTTC. V and J are TRBV25-1 and TRBJ1-2; 7 bases agree with TRBD1. CDR1 is MGHDK and CDR2 is SYGVNS in the germline V gene. The CDR3 runs to 15 residues. Losses at the gene ends were 4 bases for V and 0 bases for J; bases not matched to a gene: 5.

Comment on this clone: Compared with germline, one end of the junction differs, possibly owing to a read error. V gene TRBV4-1 combines with J gene TRBJ1-2; no clear D gene. The CDR3 length is 16 residues. The germline CDR1 and CDR2 sequences are MGHRA and YSYEKL. The CDR3 sequence: CASSKEVGGRSHGYTF. The CDR3 DNA follows: TGCGCCAGCAGCAAAGAGGTCGGCGGGAGGAGCCATGGCTACACCTTC.

The chain is built from TRBV7-6 and TRBJ2-3, with TRBD2 matching 11 bases. Germline V gene sequence: CDR1 SGHVS, CDR2 FNYEAQ. The CDR3 covers 16 residues. The V and J ends lost 1 base and 4 bases, in that order; junction bases with no gene match: 4. The CDR3 loop is CASSLGLAGGADTQYF. DNA of the CDR3: TGTGCCAGCAGCTTAGGTCTAGCGGGAGGTGCAGATACGCAGTATTTT.